This section outlines one TCR beta chain sequence together with its context. Antigen unknown. This sample is drawn from a study of OX40 agonist ivuxolimab in advanced cancers. Looking at the study overall: Patients assigned to dose escalation were diagnosed with hepatocellular carcinoma, melanoma, renal cell or head and neck cancer. Two cutaneous melanoma patients and one hepatocellular carcinoma patient, three in all, had partial responses.

The study, taken as a whole, reports: The mean number of expanded clones was higher in CD8+ T cells than in CD4+.

Profiling relied on immunoSEQ multiplex PCR, and the TCRdb table lists in-frame clones only, not all of them. The sample holds roughly 50,000 clones, 75% to 90% seen once. The CDR3 length is 15 residues. V was pared by 8 bases and J by 0 bases, with 16 bases between. In germline, CDR1 is ENHRY, CDR2 SYGVKD. The gene calls are TRBV10-3 and TRBJ1-1; no reliable D call. The sample in question was CD4+ or CD8+ T cells sorted from blood, obtained in a trial of the OX40 agonist ivuxolimab. This sequence originates from an adult with an advanced solid tumor such as melanoma, head and neck, liver or kidney cancer. CDR3 DNA: TGTGCCATCGGAGGGAAGGGCCAGATGAACACTGAAGCTTTCTTT. Residues: CAIGGKGQMNTEAFF.